This is a list of T cell receptor beta chains from one sample in a study of early T cells in non-severe SARS-CoV-2 infection. TCRdb ran MiXCR on the 5' RACE reads and lists one entry per CDR3 protein. Here the sample spans tens of thousands of distinct CDR3 sequences, 14% being singletons. Source material: whole blood. The receptor source for this set is an adult who was a healthcare worker with PCR-confirmed SARS-CoV-2 infection or an uninfected control (not recorded which). CDR3s include the opening cysteine and the closing phenylalanine or tryptophan. Where a row states a size, it is once, few, many or the class of an expanded clone; other rows omit it.

TRBJ2-7 . TRBV18 CASSPGTELLGQYF
TRBJ2-1 many TRBV30 CAWSGSSGNYNEQFF
TRBJ2-2 . TRBV6-2/TRBV6-3 CASSLTGGASGELFF
TRBJ2-7 few TRBV5-5 CASSLLVAGTDEQYF
TRBJ1-1 few TRBV20-1 CSAHRRGTEAFF
TRBJ2-3 . TRBV7-2 CASSPAIAGGRADTQYF
TRBJ2-7 . TRBV10-2 CASSELTVISYEQYF
TRBJ2-7 few TRBV2 CASSEGAGVWSEQYF
TRBJ2-1 few TRBV5-4 CASSKGLAGGVSSYNEQFF
TRBJ2-7 many TRBV18 CASSPREGLSYEQYF